Sequencing of this T cell receptor beta chain was carried out in a study of blood T cells in healthy people across ages. Study findings and constraints: Diversity of TCR beta per million T cells declined in a roughly linear way with age.

V shed 6 bases, J shed 4 bases, and the junction held 14 bases outside the gene matches. Germline V CDR1 and CDR2: DFQATT, SNEGSKA (reference sequence). This CDR3 has 16 residues. Donors ranged from about 6 to 90 years old and were healthy Caucasians in Russia. Remarks on this clonotype: Its target is not known.

Through a sample-barcoded 5' primer and a J-beta primer mix, a second PCR was run for roughly 7 to 11 cycles. Each cDNA molecule, via a template-switch adaptor with 12 random nucleotides, was tagged. TCRdb reprocessed the 5' RACE reads with MiXCR, giving one entry per CDR3 protein. The sample yields approximately 1.5 million distinct CDR3 sequences, approximately 43% seen once. The clonotype was recovered from a woman aged 18-29 years in good health. The rearrangement joins TRBV20-1 to TRBJ2-3; 9 nucleotides match TRBD1. The sample comprised blood. The CDR3 protein is CSAPSAGTGNPDTQYF. In nucleotides, the CDR3 is TGCAGTGCCCCCTCCGCCGGGACAGGGAATCCAGATACGCAGTATTTT.